This TCR beta chain emerged from a study of T cells in localized non-small cell lung cancer. Overall study findings and caveats: Adjacent lung tissue had a median approximately 57 of the top 100 clones found in the tumor. Uninvolved adjacent lung showed the highest T cell clonality, exceeding tumor.

Sample share makes this clone medium-sized. Antigen: not known. The repertoire was sequenced with immunoSEQ multiplex PCR; TCRdb's copy has only in-frame clones and lacks some. The table shows fewer than 1,500 clones, with around a quarter occurring only once. The sequence was collected from a female donor older than 55 with stage I lung adenocarcinoma. Specimen: normal lung tissue next to the tumor, collected before any cancer treatment.

CDR3 DNA: TGTGCCAGCACCCTGAGTCGCGGAAACACTGAAGCTTTCTTT. Protein sequence: CASTLSRGNTEAFF. The genes are TRBV11-3 and TRBJ1-1; D remains unclear. V gave up 7 bases and J gave up 2 bases, with 14 bases separating them. The germline V gene encodes CDR1 SGHNT and CDR2 YENEEA. The CDR3 is made up of 14 amino acids.